Each of the 3 T cell receptor beta chains below was sequenced from the same sample in a study of OX40 agonist ivuxolimab in advanced cancers. Assay: immunoSEQ multiplex PCR; the TCRdb copy retains only in-frame clones and omits some. This sample has tens of thousands of clones, with around 82% found just once. Sequencing was performed on CD4+ or CD8+ T cells sorted from blood, taken in a trial of the OX40 agonist ivuxolimab. These receptors were obtained from an adult with an advanced solid tumor such as melanoma, head and neck, liver or kidney cancer.

This chain uses TRBV7-3 with TRBJ2-5, with 8 bases fitting TRBD1. This CDR3 region has 14 residues. V was pared by 2 bases and J by 5 bases, with 4 bases of the junction left unmatched. Germline CDR1 reads SGHTA; CDR2 reads FQGTGA. CDR3 in DNA: TGTGCCAGCAGCTTACAGGGGGCGAAGGAGACCCAGTACTTC. Residues: CASSLQGAKETQYF.

V and J are TRBV5-4 and TRBJ1-1, with D maybe TRBD1 (5 bases). V gave up 0 bases and J gave up 9 bases, with 21 bases separating them. This CDR3 spans 16 amino acids. The germline V gene encodes CDR1 SGHNT and CDR2 YYREEE (reference sequence). Here the CDR3 DNA reads TGTGCCAGCAGCTTGGGTATATCGGGGACCGGAACGAAAGCTTTCTTT. This translates into CASSLGISGTGTKAFF.

The chain joins TRBV6-6 to TRBJ2-7; TRBD1 aligns across 9 bases. J gave up 12 bases and V 0 bases, and 6 bases lay outside the gene matches. The CDR3 has 13 amino acids. Germline loops: CDR1 MNHNY, CDR2 SVGAGI (reference sequence). The CDR3 loop reads CASSYSQQGAGYF. The CDR3 DNA follows: TGTGCCAGCAGTTACTCTCAACAGGGGGCAGGGTACTTC.